This TCR beta chain was sequenced for a study of blood T cell repertoires in COVID-19. Study summary: Some COVID-19 samples were acute and others convalescent; all came from the United States, Italy and Spain. T cells, B-cell-depleted T cells, or PBMCs supplied cDNA or gDNA.

Assay: immunoSEQ multiplex PCR; the TCRdb copy retains only in-frame clones and omits some. Among some 220,000 clones, less than 85% were seen once, and the ten largest hold around 7.7%. This clonotype was obtained from a woman aged 70-85 years with acute or convalescent COVID-19. Material: peripheral blood.

The CDR3 sequence is CATQSSYSTDTQYF. The CDR3 DNA reads TGTGCCACTCAAAGTAGTTATAGCACAGATACGCAGTATTTT. This rearrangement joins TRBV19 to TRBJ2-3, with D unclear. Germline assignment: CDR1 LNHDA and CDR2 SQIVND (reference sequence). The CDR3 loop spans 14 amino acids. V dropped 10 bases and J dropped 0 bases, with 14 bases sitting between them. Looking up the rest from reference TRBV19 and TRBJ2-3 gives the full variable domain: DGGITQSPKYLFRKEGQNVTLSCEQNLNHDAMYWYRQDPGQGLRLIYYSQIVNDFQKGDIAEGYSVSREKKESFPLTVTSAQKNPTAFYLCATQSSYSTDTQYFGPGTRLTVL.